Following are 10 T cell receptor beta chains from one sample sequenced in a study of blood T cell repertoires in COVID-19. Generated by immunoSEQ multiplex PCR, the TCRdb table keeps only in-frame clones and is missing some. This sample has about 150,000 clones, with around 87% found just once. Sequencing used peripheral blood. The receptor set was obtained from a man aged 80 or over with acute or convalescent COVID-19.

This chain connects TRBV5-1 to TRBJ1-6; 7 bases align to TRBD1. Trimming cost V 0 bases and J 6 bases; bases outside gene matches: 3. CDR3 length: 15 amino acids. From germline, CDR1 is SGHRS and CDR2 YFSETQ. The DNA for the CDR3 is TGCGCCAGCAGCTTGGTGGCAGGGGGTAATTCACCCCTCCACTTT. This translates into CASSLVAGGNSPLHF. Filled out from reference TRBV5-1 and TRBJ1-6, the complete variable domain reads KAGVTQTPRYLIKTRGQQVTLSCSPISGHRSVSWYQQTPGQGLQFLFEYFSETQRNKGNFPGRFSGRQFSNSRSEMNVSTLELGDSALYLCASSLVAGGNSPLHFGNGTRLTVT.

The V and J genes are TRBV18 and TRBJ2-5, with no clear D. V gave up 2 bases and J gave up 5 bases, with 9 bases separating them. The CDR3 has 13 amino acids. Germline CDR1 reads KGHSH; CDR2 reads LQKENI. The CDR3 DNA reads as TGTGCCAGCTCACCAAACCAGGCGGAGACCCAGTACTTC. Amino acids: CASSPNQAETQYF. The full variable domain, in which reference TRBV18 and TRBJ2-5 provide the parts outside the CDR3, is NAGVMQNPRHLVRRRGQEARLRCSPMKGHSHVYWYRQLPEEGLKFMVYLQKENIIDESGMPKERFSAEFPKEGPSILRIQQVVRGDSAAYFCASSPNQAETQYFGPGTRLLVL.

The chain couples TRBV6-5 to TRBJ2-7; 8 positions agree with TRBD1. CDR1 is MNHEY and CDR2 is SVGAGI in the germline V gene. V shed 7 bases and J 4 bases; nucleotides not matched to a gene: 9. CDR3 length: 14 residues. Here the CDR3 reads CASTLGQGGYEQYF. The CDR3 DNA reads TGTGCCAGCACATTAGGACAGGGTGGATACGAGCAGTACTTC.

The V gene is TRBV20-1, the J gene TRBJ2-7, with D perhaps matching TRBD1 or TRBD2 (6 bases each). The germline V and J ends were trimmed by 3 bases and 5 bases, with 17 bases remaining between them. CDR1 is DFQATT, CDR2 SNEGSKA, per germline (reference sequence). There are 14 residues in the CDR3. In DNA, the CDR3 is TGCAGTGCTAGTGGGGGGCAGGGATCCCACGAGCAGTACTTC. This encodes CSASGGQGSHEQYF.

This clone was observed once. This chain uses TRBV7-3 with TRBJ2-3; no reliable D call. Germline CDR1 SGHTA, CDR2 FQGTGA. Trimming took off 4 bases at V and 3 bases at J, with 8 bases between the two ends. CDR3 length equals 13 residues. The CDR3 DNA follows: TGTGCCAGCAGCTCCTCCGTGACAGATACGCAGTATTTT. This translates into CASSSSVTDTQYF. Together with reference TRBV7-3 and TRBJ2-3, the CDR3 gives the full variable domain: GAGVSQTPSNKVTEKGKYVELRCDPISGHTALYWYRQSLGQGPEFLIYFQGTGAADDSGLPNDRFFAVRPEGSVSTLKIQRTERGDSAVYLCASSSSVTDTQYFGPGTRLTVL.

In DNA form, the CDR3 reads TGTGCCAGTAAGGGGGGGGACAGGGGCCAAGAGACCCAGTACTTC. Its protein product is CASKGGDRGQETQYF. The rearrangement uses TRBV19 and TRBJ2-5, with 10 bases aligning to TRBD1. The CDR3 loop spans 15 amino acids. J gave up 1 base and V 7 bases, and 6 bases lay outside the gene matches. Germline V gene lookup returns CDR1 LNHDA and CDR2 SQIVND (reference sequence).

This clone appeared a single time. The chain couples TRBV29-1 to TRBJ2-1; 10 positions agree with TRBD2. V shed 7 bases, J shed 2 bases, and the junction held 2 bases outside the gene matches. The CDR3 has 13 residues. Per the germline V gene, CDR1 is SQVTM and CDR2 is ANQGSEA. The CDR3 is CSDSGGPYNEQFF. Written as DNA, the CDR3 is TGCAGCGATAGCGGGGGGCCCTACAATGAGCAGTTCTTC.

In this sample, this clone turned up a few times. The CDR3 nucleotides are TGTGCCAGCATCGTTAGCGGGAGGGCCGGGGAGACCCAGTACTTC. Translation: CASIVSGRAGETQYF. The rearrangement joins TRBV5-5 to TRBJ2-5; 11 nucleotides match TRBD2. The CDR3 spans 15 residues. Germline assignment: CDR1 SGHKS and CDR2 YYEKEE (reference sequence). The trim removed 6 bases at V and 5 bases at J, leaving 9 bases unmatched.

This clone was observed once. The chain recombines TRBV4-1 with TRBJ1-3; D unclear. Germline V gene data show CDR1 as MGHRA and CDR2 as YSYEKL. Trimming stripped 2 bases from V and 4 bases from J, with 12 bases between. This CDR3 spans 15 amino acids. Here the CDR3 DNA reads TGCGCCAGCAGCCAATTTCAGGAATCGGGAAACACCATATATTTT. Encoded protein: CASSQFQESGNTIYF.

Only one count was recorded for this clone. The chain uses TRBV19 and TRBJ1-1; no reliable D call. Germline CDR1 reads LNHDA; CDR2 reads SQIVND (reference sequence). V lost 7 bases and J lost 3, with 21 bases in between. CDR3 length equals 16 residues. The CDR3 nucleotides are TGTGCCAGTATTCACGGTGGTTTGGTTAGCGACACTGAAGCTTTCTTT. Protein product: CASIHGGLVSDTEAFF.